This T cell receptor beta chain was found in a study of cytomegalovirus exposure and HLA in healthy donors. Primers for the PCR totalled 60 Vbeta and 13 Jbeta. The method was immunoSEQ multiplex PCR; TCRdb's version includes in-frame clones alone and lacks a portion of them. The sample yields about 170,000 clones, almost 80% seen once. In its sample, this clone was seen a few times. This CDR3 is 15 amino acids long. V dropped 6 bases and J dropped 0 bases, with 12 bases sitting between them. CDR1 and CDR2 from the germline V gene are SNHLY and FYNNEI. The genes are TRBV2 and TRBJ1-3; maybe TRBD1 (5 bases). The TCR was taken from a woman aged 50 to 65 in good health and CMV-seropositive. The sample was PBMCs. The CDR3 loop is CASREGLSSGNTIYF. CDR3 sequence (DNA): TGTGCCAGCAGGGAGGGACTGAGCTCTGGAAACACCATATATTTT.